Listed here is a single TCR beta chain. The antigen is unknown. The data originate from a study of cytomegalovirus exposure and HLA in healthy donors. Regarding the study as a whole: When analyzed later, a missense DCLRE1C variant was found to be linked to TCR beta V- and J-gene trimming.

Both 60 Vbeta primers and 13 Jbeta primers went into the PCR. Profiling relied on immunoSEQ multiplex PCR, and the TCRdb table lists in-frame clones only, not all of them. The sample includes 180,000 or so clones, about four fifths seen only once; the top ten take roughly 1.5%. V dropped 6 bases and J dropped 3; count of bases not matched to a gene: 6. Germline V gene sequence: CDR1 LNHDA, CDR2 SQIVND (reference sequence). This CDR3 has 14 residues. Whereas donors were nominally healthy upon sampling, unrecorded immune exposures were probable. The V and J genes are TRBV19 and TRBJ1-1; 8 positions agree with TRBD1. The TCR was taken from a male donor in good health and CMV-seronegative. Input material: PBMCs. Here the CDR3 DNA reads TGTGCCAGTAGATCAGGGGGCGGGTACACTGAAGCTTTCTTT. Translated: CASRSGGGYTEAFF.